The 17 T cell receptor beta chains reported below all come from one sample, sequenced in a study of control samples from healthy donors and cancer patients. Sequenced by immunoSEQ multiplex PCR; TCRdb stores in-frame clones only, minus some. The profile shows more than 95,000 clones, around 90% of them singletons. Sequencing was performed on blood. These receptor sequences come from a middle-aged man in good health.

The chain carries TRBV7-2 and TRBJ2-7; no definite D call. CDR3 length: 13 residues. Trimming left V 4 bases short and J 9 bases short, with 16 bases between. Germline-derived CDR1 and CDR2 are SGHTA and FQGNSA. The CDR3 reads CASSSQISDPQYF. DNA of the CDR3: TGTGCCAGCAGCTCTCAAATTTCGGACCCGCAGTACTTC.

The V and J genes are TRBV5-6 and TRBJ1-1; 8 bases fit TRBD1. J gave up 5 bases and V 5 bases, and 5 bases lay outside the gene matches. The length of the CDR3 is 13 residues. Germline V gene data show CDR1 as SGHDT and CDR2 as YYEEEE. CDR3 coding DNA: TGTGCCAGCAGTTGGACAGGGCGGACTGAAGCTTTCTTT. Translating it yields CASSWTGRTEAFF.

V and J are TRBV4-3 and TRBJ2-5, with D perhaps matching TRBD1 or TRBD2 (5 bases each). There are 16 residues in the CDR3. V was cut by 0 bases and J by 4 bases, with 15 bases left in between. Germline V gives CDR1 LGHNA, CDR2 YSLEER. The CDR3 DNA sequence: TGCGCCAGCAGCCAAGATCGACGAGGGGTGGGAGAGACCCAGTACTTC. This gives the protein CASSQDRRGVGETQYF.

This sequence joins TRBV7-2 and TRBJ2-2; 16 bases agree with TRBD2. CDR3 length: 18 residues. Germline V gene sequence: CDR1 SGHTA, CDR2 FQGNSA. Germline trimming cut 5 bases from V and 5 bases from J; bases unmatched to any gene: 8. The CDR3 reads CASSLQGLAGGRTGELFF. CDR3 coding DNA: TGTGCCAGCAGCCTCCAGGGACTAGCGGGGGGGCGGACCGGGGAGCTGTTTTTT.

The rearrangement uses TRBV7-7 and TRBJ1-5; D might be TRBD1 (6 bases). CDR3 length: 13 residues. The germline V gene encodes CDR1 SSHAT and CDR2 FNYEAQ (reference sequence). The V end was cut by 5 bases, the J end by 4 bases, with 9 bases between. The CDR3 nucleotides are TGTGCCAGCAGCAAGGACAGAAATCAGCCCCAGCATTTT. It yields the protein CASSKDRNQPQHF.

The CDR3, as DNA: TGTGCCAGCAGCCCCCAAGCGGGGGGGCCGACAGATACGCAGTATTTT. Residues: CASSPQAGGPTDTQYF. The chain uses TRBV7-9 and TRBJ2-3; TRBD2 matches at 10 bases. This CDR3 contains 16 residues. CDR1 is SEHNR and CDR2 is FQNEAQ in the germline V gene (reference sequence). Losses at the gene ends were 5 bases for V and 3 bases for J; bases not matched to a gene: 8.

The rearrangement joins TRBV5-1 to TRBJ1-2; no clear D gene. This CDR3 comprises 13 residues. Germline loops: CDR1 SGHRS, CDR2 YFSETQ. Trimming removed 4 bases at V and 6 bases at J, with 13 bases between. CDR3 nucleotide sequence: TGCGCCAGCAGCACGGGCCCCCAGGATGGCTACACCTTC. Its protein product is CASSTGPQDGYTF.

This clone showed up just once. The chain has TRBV7-7 and TRBJ2-5; perhaps TRBD1 as D (5 bases). Germline CDR1 is SSHAT and CDR2 is FNYEAQ (reference sequence). V dropped 0 bases and J dropped 1 base, with 6 bases sitting between them. The CDR3 extends over 14 amino acids. The DNA of the CDR3 is TGTGCCAGCAGCTTAGCAGGGGCCCAAGAGACCCAGTACTTC. Protein sequence: CASSLAGAQETQYF. The entire variable domain, with the rest obtained from reference TRBV7-7 and TRBJ2-5, is as follows: GAGVSQSPRYKVTKRGQDVTLRCDPISSHATLYWYQQALGQGPEFLTYFNYEAQPDKSGLPSDRFSAERPEGSISTLTIQRTEQRDSAMYRCASSLAGAQETQYFGPGTRLLVL.

The chain has TRBV6-6 and TRBJ2-7, with 12 bases lining up with TRBD1. Trimming cost V 6 bases and J 2 bases; bases outside gene matches: 5. The length of the CDR3 is 15 residues. Germline lookup yields CDR1 MNHNY and CDR2 SVGAGI (reference sequence). CDR3 nucleotides: TGTGCCAGCAGATCGGGACAGGGGGCCGCCTACGAGCAGTACTTC. The encoded protein is CASRSGQGAAYEQYF.

The J gene is TRBJ2-7, the V gene TRBV18, with 7 positions matching TRBD1. Per the germline V gene, CDR1 is KGHSH and CDR2 is LQKENI. The CDR3 has 14 amino acids. V lost 6 bases and J lost 5; bases outside the gene matches: 10. The CDR3 sequence is CASSRAGTGDEQYF. The DNA for the CDR3 is TGTGCCAGCTCGCGGGCCGGAACAGGGGACGAGCAGTACTTC.

The chain joins TRBV30 to TRBJ1-2, with a tentative D call TRBD1 (6 bases). V was pared by 1 base and J by 4 bases, with 7 bases between. This CDR3 contains 12 residues. Germline-derived CDR1 and CDR2 are GTSNPN and SVGIG (reference sequence). CDR3 residues: CAWSGGLYGYTF. In nucleotides, the CDR3 is TGTGCCTGGAGTGGGGGGCTCTATGGCTACACCTTC.

The genes are TRBV7-2 and TRBJ1-6; 7 positions agree with TRBD1. The CDR3 length is 17 residues. The trim removed 7 bases at V and 7 bases at J, leaving 16 bases unmatched. Germline-derived CDR1 and CDR2 are SGHTA and FQGNSA. The CDR3 loop is CASIDLGVGGPNSPLHF. For the CDR3, the DNA is TGTGCCAGCATCGACCTCGGAGTAGGGGGCCCGAATTCACCCCTCCACTTT.

This chain connects TRBV19 to TRBJ2-6, with 8 nucleotides matching TRBD1. With V trimmed by 1 base and J by 2 bases, 10 bases remained unmatched. From germline, CDR1 is LNHDA and CDR2 SQIVND (reference sequence). This CDR3 region has 19 residues. The CDR3: CASSIGVTGGRTGANVLTF. The CDR3 region has the DNA TGTGCCAGTAGTATAGGGGTTACAGGGGGGAGAACTGGGGCCAACGTCCTGACTTTC. The full variable domain, with the rest looked up from reference TRBV19 and TRBJ2-6, is DGGITQSPKYLFRKEGQNVTLSCEQNLNHDAMYWYRQDPGQGLRLIYYSQIVNDFQKGDIAEGYSVSREKKESFPLTVTSAQKNPTAFYLCASSIGVTGGRTGANVLTFGAGSRLTVL.

V usage is TRBV12-5 and J usage is TRBJ2-5, with a weak D call TRBD1 (6 bases). The V end was cut by 6 bases, the J end by 9 bases, with 17 bases between. CDR1 is LGHNT, CDR2 FRNRAP, per germline. CDR3 length equals 13 residues. The DNA of the CDR3 is TGTGCTAGTGGCCTCAATCGAGGACAGCCCCAGTACTTC. It codes for CASGLNRGQPQYF.

This chain links TRBV15 with TRBJ2-3, with TRBD1 matching 7 bases. The CDR3 is 15 amino acids. Losses at the gene ends were 5 bases for V and 4 bases for J; bases not matched to a gene: 9. Germline V gene sequence: CDR1 LNHNV, CDR2 YYDKDF (reference sequence). CDR3 nucleotide sequence: TGTGCCACCAGCCGCCAGGGGGTGTCCTCAGATACGCAGTATTTT. Protein product: CATSRQGVSSDTQYF.

The chain is built from TRBV5-1 and TRBJ2-7; D is unclear. V shed 0 bases and J shed 3 bases, with 13 bases lying between them. Germline CDR1 is SGHRS and CDR2 is YFSETQ. The CDR3 extends over 15 amino acids. The CDR3 protein is CASSLGDLISYEQYF. CDR3 nucleotides: TGCGCCAGCAGCTTGGGGGATTTGATCAGCTACGAGCAGTACTTC.

In this sample, this clone turned up once. The chain has TRBV4-2 and TRBJ1-1, with TRBD1 as a possible D gene (5 bases). Germline V lookup: CDR1 LGHNA, CDR2 YNFKEQ. The length of the CDR3 is 13 residues. The germline V and J ends were trimmed by 4 bases and 4 bases, with 10 bases remaining between them. The CDR3 loop is CASSPAGSTEAFF. The CDR3 DNA sequence: TGTGCCAGCAGCCCAGCAGGGAGCACTGAAGCTTTCTTT.